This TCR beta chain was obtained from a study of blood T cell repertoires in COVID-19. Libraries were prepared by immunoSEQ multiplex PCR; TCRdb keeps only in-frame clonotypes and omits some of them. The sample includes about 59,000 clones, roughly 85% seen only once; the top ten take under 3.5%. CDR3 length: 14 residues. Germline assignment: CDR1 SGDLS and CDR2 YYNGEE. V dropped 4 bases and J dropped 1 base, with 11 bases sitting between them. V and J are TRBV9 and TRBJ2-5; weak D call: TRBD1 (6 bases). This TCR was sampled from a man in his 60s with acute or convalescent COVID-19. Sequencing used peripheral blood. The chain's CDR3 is CASSSGQSQETQYF. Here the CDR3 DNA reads TGTGCCAGCAGCTCCGGACAGAGCCAAGAGACCCAGTACTTC.